A selection of T cell receptor beta chains follows, all from one sample in a study of identical twins' blood T cells. TCRdb passed the 5' RACE reads through MiXCR, listing each CDR3 protein once. Of roughly 380,000 distinct CDR3 sequences detected, roughly 27% appear once; the ten largest clones hold about 6%. The sample taken for sequencing was PBMCs. These receptors were obtained from a woman aged 18 to 49 in good health. CDR3s include the opening cysteine and the closing phenylalanine or tryptophan.

V gene: TRBV25-1
J gene: TRBJ2-7
CDR3 protein: CASSVAGRHEQYF

V gene: TRBV11-2
J gene: TRBJ2-1
CDR3 protein: CASSLNLHNEQFF

V gene: TRBV5-1
J gene: TRBJ2-1
CDR3 protein: CASSSPPGLAGSDEQFF

V gene: TRBV2
J gene: TRBJ2-1
CDR3 protein: CASNTGGNEQFF

V gene: TRBV6-1
J gene: TRBJ1-1
CDR3 protein: CASSEGWGRGPLNTEAFF

V gene: TRBV7-9
J gene: TRBJ2-1
CDR3 protein: CASSLAEYNEQFF

V gene: TRBV7-9
J gene: TRBJ1-2
CDR3 protein: CASSLGGSQGYTF

V gene: TRBV19
J gene: TRBJ1-2
CDR3 protein: CASSGDRTAYYGYTF

V gene: TRBV7-7
J gene: TRBJ2-5
CDR3 protein: CASSSSGLYETQYF

V gene: TRBV7-8
J gene: TRBJ1-5
CDR3 protein: CASSSLGVHQPQHF

V gene: TRBV5-6
J gene: TRBJ2-7
CDR3 protein: CASSLAQGYEQYF

V gene: TRBV7-6
J gene: TRBJ1-1
CDR3 protein: CASSSKGDGGKTEAFF

V gene: TRBV20-1
J gene: TRBJ1-1
CDR3 protein: CSATDRTNTEAFF

V gene: TRBV20-1
J gene: TRBJ2-1
CDR3 protein: CSALPGTSDYNEQFF

V gene: TRBV6-1
J gene: TRBJ2-3
CDR3 protein: CASSEAGLVADTQYF

V gene: TRBV12-3/TRBV12-4
J gene: TRBJ2-7
CDR3 protein: CASSQNLAGTYEQYF

V gene: TRBV19
J gene: TRBJ1-5
CDR3 protein: CASSIGQGAYQPQHF

V gene: TRBV6-2/TRBV6-3
J gene: TRBJ1-1
CDR3 protein: CASSYATEAFF

V gene: TRBV29-1
J gene: TRBJ2-1
CDR3 protein: CSVSRDRNTNEQFF

V gene: TRBV4-2
J gene: TRBJ2-5
CDR3 protein: CASSQGLQETQYF

V gene: TRBV15
J gene: TRBJ1-1
CDR3 protein: CATSRDRVTEAFF

V gene: TRBV5-1
J gene: TRBJ1-1
CDR3 protein: CASSLEGFRNTEAFF

V gene: TRBV3-1
J gene: TRBJ1-6
CDR3 protein: CASSQIPDSPLHF

V gene: TRBV25-1
J gene: TRBJ2-7
CDR3 protein: CASSDRNRYEQYF

V gene: TRBV9
J gene: TRBJ2-1
CDR3 protein: CASSPFRSYNEQFF

V gene: TRBV6-2/TRBV6-3
J gene: TRBJ2-1
CDR3 protein: CASSYSRLAGNNEQFF

V gene: TRBV7-2
J gene: TRBJ1-1
CDR3 protein: CASSLLTAGTEAFF

V gene: TRBV9
J gene: TRBJ2-4
CDR3 protein: CASSSHFGGMGNIQYF

V gene: TRBV5-1
J gene: TRBJ1-6
CDR3 protein: CASSTEDPAVGSPLHF

V gene: TRBV20-1
J gene: TRBJ1-2
CDR3 protein: CSALRDSVNGYTF

V gene: TRBV6-5
J gene: TRBJ1-3
CDR3 protein: CASSYGQGRRNTIYF

V gene: TRBV3-1
J gene: TRBJ2-1
CDR3 protein: CASSQETERRSF

V gene: TRBV29-1
J gene: TRBJ2-1
CDR3 protein: CSVSSGENSYNEQFF

V gene: TRBV12-3/TRBV12-4
J gene: TRBJ1-1
CDR3 protein: CASSFPAVDRGYTEAFF

V gene: TRBV18
J gene: TRBJ1-1
CDR3 protein: CASSLSDGNTEAFF

V gene: TRBV7-9
J gene: TRBJ1-1
CDR3 protein: CASSPQGVGTEAFF

V gene: TRBV21-1
J gene: TRBJ1-6
CDR3 protein: CASSKREEGVDSPLHF

V gene: TRBV12-5
J gene: TRBJ1-1
CDR3 protein: CASGLALLVGSTEAFF

V gene: TRBV13
J gene: TRBJ2-1
CDR3 protein: CASSLRPSDEQFF

V gene: TRBV18
J gene: TRBJ2-1
CDR3 protein: CASSPLASGLSYNEQFF

V gene: TRBV20-1
J gene: TRBJ2-1
CDR3 protein: CSAGGTSRHNEQFF

V gene: TRBV3-1
J gene: TRBJ2-2
CDR3 protein: CASRQFQDTGELFF

V gene: TRBV19
J gene: TRBJ2-3
CDR3 protein: CASSMTSGRTDTQYF

V gene: TRBV18
J gene: TRBJ2-5
CDR3 protein: CASSPQHPQETQYF

V gene: TRBV7-8
J gene: TRBJ1-4
CDR3 protein: CASSLAPRGFTNEKLFF

V gene: TRBV20-1
J gene: TRBJ2-4
CDR3 protein: CSATGVILAKNIQYF

V gene: TRBV29-1
J gene: TRBJ1-2
CDR3 protein: CSVIPGDYGYTF

V gene: TRBV14
J gene: TRBJ2-7
CDR3 protein: CASSQWSGVEQYF

V gene: TRBV20-1
J gene: TRBJ1-2
CDR3 protein: CSARGSLRGLWTF

V gene: TRBV5-1
J gene: TRBJ2-3
CDR3 protein: CASSLGSSGMGDTQYF

V gene: TRBV19
J gene: TRBJ2-7
CDR3 protein: CASGRPDEQYF

V gene: TRBV29-1
J gene: TRBJ1-4
CDR3 protein: CSVRGATNEKLFF

V gene: TRBV6-2/TRBV6-3
J gene: TRBJ1-5
CDR3 protein: CASNGQPQHF

V gene: TRBV4-2
J gene: TRBJ1-3
CDR3 protein: CASSPWWPGNTIYF

V gene: TRBV3-1
J gene: TRBJ1-2
CDR3 protein: CASSQTQGADGYTF